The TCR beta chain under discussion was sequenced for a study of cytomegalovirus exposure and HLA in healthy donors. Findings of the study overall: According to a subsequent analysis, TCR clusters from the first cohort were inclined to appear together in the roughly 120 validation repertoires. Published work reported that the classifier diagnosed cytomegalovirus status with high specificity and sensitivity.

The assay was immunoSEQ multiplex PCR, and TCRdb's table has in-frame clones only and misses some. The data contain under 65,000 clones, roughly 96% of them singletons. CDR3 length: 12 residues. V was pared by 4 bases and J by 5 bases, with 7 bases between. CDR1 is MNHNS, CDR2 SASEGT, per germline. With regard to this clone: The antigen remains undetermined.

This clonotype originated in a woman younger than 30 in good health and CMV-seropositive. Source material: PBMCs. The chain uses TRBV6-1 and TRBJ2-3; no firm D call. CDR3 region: CASSATVDTQYF. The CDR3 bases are TGTGCCAGCAGTGCAACGGTAGATACGCAGTATTTT.